Reported below is one T cell receptor beta chain. Its antigen is unknown. The data were produced by immunoSEQ multiplex PCR, yet TCRdb's version contains in-frame clones alone and is incomplete. The table records 40,000 to 55,000 clones, approximately 84% of them present only once. The length of the CDR3 is 15 residues. Germline V gives CDR1 MNHNS, CDR2 SASEGT. The germline V and J ends were trimmed by 0 bases and 6 bases, with 12 bases remaining between them. The sample comes from a study of graft-versus-host responses after intestinal transplantation. Study-wide results and caveats: Graft-versus-host to host-versus-graft clonal ratios in allografts were high in patients with graft-donor T cell macrochimerism.

The V and J genes are TRBV6-1 and TRBJ1-5; perhaps TRBD1 as D (5 bases). The specimen comprised unstimulated CD4+ T cells sorted from spleen or lymph node cells, sampled before transplant. The source is a human donor who was the organ donor for an intestinal transplant. The CDR3 DNA follows: TGTGCCAGCAGTGAAGCGGGGGATAGGGGTCAGCCCCAGCATTTT. It encodes CASSEAGDRGQPQHF.